This paragraph covers one T cell receptor (beta chain) sequence. The data derive from a study of cytomegalovirus exposure and HLA in healthy donors. Looking at the study overall: As released early, the data held 70 million to 100 million unique TCRs from HLA-typed donors.

Primers for the PCR totalled 60 Vbeta and 13 Jbeta. TCRdb keeps only in-frame clones here, not all; method: immunoSEQ multiplex PCR. The data show 250,000 to 300,000 clones, 84% seen once. The sequenced material came from PBMCs. The TCR originated in a middle-aged woman in good health and CMV-seropositive.

The CDR3 DNA reads as TGTGCCAGTAATACAGGTTCGGTGGGACCCCTCCACTTT. Encoded protein: CASNTGSVGPLHF. The gene calls are TRBV19 and TRBJ1-6; weak D call: TRBD1 (5 bases). The length of the CDR3 is 13 residues. The V end lost 7 bases, the J end lost 12 bases, and 16 bases lay between the germline ends. Germline-derived CDR1 and CDR2 are LNHDA and SQIVND (reference sequence). Looking up the rest from reference TRBV19 and TRBJ1-6 gives the full variable domain: DGGITQSPKYLFRKEGQNVTLSCEQNLNHDAMYWYRQDPGQGLRLIYYSQIVNDFQKGDIAEGYSVSREKKESFPLTVTSAQKNPTAFYLCASNTGSVGPLHFGNGTRLTVT.